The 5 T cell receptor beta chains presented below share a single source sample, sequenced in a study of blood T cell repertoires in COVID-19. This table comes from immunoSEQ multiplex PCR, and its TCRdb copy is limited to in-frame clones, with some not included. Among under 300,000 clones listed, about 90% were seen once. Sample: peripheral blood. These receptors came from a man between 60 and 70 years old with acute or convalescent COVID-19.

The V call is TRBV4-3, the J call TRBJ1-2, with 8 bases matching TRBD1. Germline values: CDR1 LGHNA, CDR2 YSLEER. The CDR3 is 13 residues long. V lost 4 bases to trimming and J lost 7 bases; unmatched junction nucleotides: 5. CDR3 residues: CASSPRGHGGYTF. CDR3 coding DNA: TGCGCCAGCAGCCCCAGGGGGCATGGTGGCTACACCTTC.

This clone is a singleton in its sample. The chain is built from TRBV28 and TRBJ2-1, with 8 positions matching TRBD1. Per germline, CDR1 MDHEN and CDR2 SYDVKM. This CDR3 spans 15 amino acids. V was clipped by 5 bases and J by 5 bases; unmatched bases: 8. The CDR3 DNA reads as TGTGCCAGCAGTCGAATGACAGGGGTGAACAATGAGCAGTTCTTC. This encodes CASSRMTGVNNEQFF.

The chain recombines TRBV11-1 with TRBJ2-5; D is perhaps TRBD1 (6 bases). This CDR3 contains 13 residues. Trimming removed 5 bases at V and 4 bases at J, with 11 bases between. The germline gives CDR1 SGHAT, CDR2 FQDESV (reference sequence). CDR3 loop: CASSPTGRETQYF. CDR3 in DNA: TGTGCCAGCAGCCCGACAGGACGAGAGACCCAGTACTTC.

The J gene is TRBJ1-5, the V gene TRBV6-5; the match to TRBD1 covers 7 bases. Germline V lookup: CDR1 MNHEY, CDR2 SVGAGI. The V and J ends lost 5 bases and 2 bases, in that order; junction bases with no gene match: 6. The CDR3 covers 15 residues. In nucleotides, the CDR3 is TGTGCCAGCAGTAAATACAGGGGAGGCAATCAGCCCCAGCATTTT. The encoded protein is CASSKYRGGNQPQHF.

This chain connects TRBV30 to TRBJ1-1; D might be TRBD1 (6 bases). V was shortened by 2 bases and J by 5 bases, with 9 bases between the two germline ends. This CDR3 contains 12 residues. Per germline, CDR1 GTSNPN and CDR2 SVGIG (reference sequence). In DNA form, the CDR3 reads TGTGCCTGGAGTCACAGGGTAACTGAAGCTTTCTTT. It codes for CAWSHRVTEAFF.